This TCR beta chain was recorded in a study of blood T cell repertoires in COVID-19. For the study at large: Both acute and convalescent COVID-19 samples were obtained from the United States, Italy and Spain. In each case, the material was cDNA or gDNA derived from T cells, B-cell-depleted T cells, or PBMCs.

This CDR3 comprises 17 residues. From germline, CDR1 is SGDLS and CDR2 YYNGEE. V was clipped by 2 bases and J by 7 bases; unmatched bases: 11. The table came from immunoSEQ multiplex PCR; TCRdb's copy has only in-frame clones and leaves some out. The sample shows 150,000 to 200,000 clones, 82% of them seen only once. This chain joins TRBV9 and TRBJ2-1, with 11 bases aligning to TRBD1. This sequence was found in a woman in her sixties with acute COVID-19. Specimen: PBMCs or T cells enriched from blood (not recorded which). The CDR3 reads CASSVWAGQGARNEQFF. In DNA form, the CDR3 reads TGTGCCAGCAGCGTTTGGGCCGGACAGGGGGCGAGGAATGAGCAGTTCTTC.